The source of this TCR beta chain is a study of blood T cell repertoires in COVID-19. Study information: Sample material is recorded as cDNA or gDNA derived from T cells, B-cell-depleted T cells, or PBMCs.

The table lists this clone with a count of one. Methods used by the authors: For nucleated cells, counts were estimated from reference gene primer amplification. Measured with immunoSEQ multiplex PCR; TCRdb has only the in-frame clones, and not every one. Clone size and V and J calls were adopted from that table, with D and trimming inferred from the DNA. The sample carries 75,000 or so clones, 80% recorded once. This clonotype was sampled from a man between 60 and 70 years old with active or convalescent COVID-19. Material: peripheral blood.

The CDR3 nucleotides read TGTGCCTGGACGTGTAGGAACCCAGCGGGGGGTAATTTTCAGCCCCAGCATTTT. It is translated as CAWTCRNPAGGNFQPQHF. The V and J genes are TRBV30 and TRBJ1-5, with D perhaps matching TRBD1 (5 bases). This CDR3 has 18 amino acids. In germline, CDR1 is GTSNPN, CDR2 SVGIG (reference sequence). V was cut by 4 bases and J by 6 bases, with 28 bases left in between.